The 32 T cell receptor beta chains reported below all come from one sample, sequenced in a study of cytomegalovirus exposure and HLA in healthy donors. In the PCR, 60 Vbeta and 13 Jbeta primers were used. Assay used: immunoSEQ multiplex PCR; TCRdb lists only in-frame clones, some missing. Among about 31,000 clones listed, less than 75% were seen once. The source material was PBMCs. All receptors come from a man between 35 and 55 years old in good health and CMV-seropositive.

The chain is built from TRBV27 and TRBJ1-3; perhaps TRBD1 as D (5 bases). The CDR3 has 13 amino acids. The ends were cut back, 8 bases at V and 2 bases at J, with 10 bases in the middle. CDR1 and CDR2 (germline): MNHEY, SMNVEV (reference sequence). The CDR3 DNA sequence: TGTGCCAGCGGGAGGGGTACTGGAAACACCATATATTTT. Its protein is CASGRGTGNTIYF.

As DNA, the CDR3 is TGTGCCAGCAGGCCGGGACAGGGAAACACCATATATTTT. Amino acid sequence: CASRPGQGNTIYF. The rearrangement links TRBV6-6 to TRBJ1-3, with 7 bases fitting TRBD1. CDR3 length: 13 residues. Germline lookup yields CDR1 MNHNY and CDR2 SVGAGI (reference sequence). V dropped 6 bases and J dropped 4; count of bases not matched to a gene: 3.

This chain connects TRBV19 to TRBJ2-5; TRBD1 is a possible D gene (7 bases). The germline gives CDR1 LNHDA, CDR2 SQIVND (reference sequence). The germline V and J ends were trimmed by 4 bases and 5 bases, with 14 bases remaining between them. The CDR3 extends over 14 amino acids. DNA of the CDR3: TGTGCCAGTAGTACCCAGACAGGGAGGGAGACCCAGTACTTC. Its translation is CASSTQTGRETQYF.

V gene TRBV5-1 combines with J gene TRBJ2-7, with 11 positions matching TRBD1. This CDR3 spans 15 amino acids. Per the germline V gene, CDR1 is SGHRS and CDR2 is YFSETQ. Unmatched junction bases numbered 6, after V lost 4 bases and J lost 3 bases. The CDR3 DNA is TGCGCCAGCAGCCGGGACGGGACAGGGGGCTACGAGCAGTACTTC. Its protein is CASSRDGTGGYEQYF.

In its sample, this clone was seen a few times. This chain links TRBV29-1 with TRBJ2-4; 10 bases match TRBD1. The V gene end was trimmed by 0 bases and the J gene end by 7 bases; junction bases not matched to a gene: 0. Per germline, CDR1 SQVTM and CDR2 ANQGSEA. The CDR3 loop spans 13 amino acids. CDR3 loop: CSVEEDRGNIQYF. The DNA of the CDR3 is TGCAGCGTTGAAGAGGACAGGGGGAACATTCAGTACTTC.

J is TRBJ1-2 and V is TRBV18; D possibly corresponds to TRBD1 (5 bases). Trimming cost V 1 base and J 8 bases, with 11 bases left between them. Looked up from germline, CDR1 is KGHSH and CDR2 is LQKENI. The CDR3 consists of 13 residues. This CDR3 reads CASSPRDGGGYTF. The DNA of the CDR3 is TGTGCCAGCTCACCACGGGACGGGGGAGGCTACACCTTC.

This chain links TRBV10-3 with TRBJ2-3; D may be TRBD2 (7 bases). The CDR3 covers 17 residues. CDR1 is ENHRY and CDR2 is SYGVKD in the germline V gene. Deletions cut 2 bases from V and 4 bases from J, with 19 bases between. The CDR3 here is CAISEGGASGRPDTQYF. The CDR3 bases are TGTGCCATCAGTGAGGGGGGGGCTAGCGGACGGCCAGATACGCAGTATTTT.

A word on this clone: The junction does not match germline at one end; this may be a read error. The genes are TRBV30 and TRBJ1-6, with TRBD1 matching over 10 bases. Germline V gene sequence: CDR1 GTSNPN, CDR2 SVGIG (reference sequence). This CDR3 region has 14 residues. The CDR3 sequence is CAWNRDRGRSLLHF. CDR3 coding DNA: TGTGCCTGGAACCGGGACAGGGGAAGATCACTCCTCCACTTT.

This clone showed up just a few times. The V and J genes are TRBV6-5 and TRBJ2-7; D is uncertain. V gave up 6 bases and J gave up 0 bases, with 9 bases separating them. CDR3 length: 13 residues. The germline V gene encodes CDR1 MNHEY and CDR2 SVGAGI. The CDR3, as DNA: TGTGCCAGCAGCAACGGTTTCTCCTACGAGCAGTACTTC. Its protein is CASSNGFSYEQYF.

The CDR3 nucleotides are TGTGCCAGCAGCCCGACAGGGACAGCAACTAATGAAAAACTGTTTTTT. It specifies CASSPTGTATNEKLFF. The chain recombines TRBV7-2 with TRBJ1-4; TRBD1 matches at 7 bases. Germline V gives CDR1 SGHTA, CDR2 FQGNSA. The junction had 6 bases not matched to a gene; V was cut back by 5 bases and J by 0 bases. This CDR3 comprises 16 residues. Complete variable domain (other parts from reference TRBV7-2 and TRBJ1-4): GAGVSQSPSNKVTEKGKDVELRCDPISGHTALYWYRQSLGQGLEFLIYFQGNSAPDKSGLPSDRFSAERTGGSVSTLTIQRTQQEDSAVYLCASSPTGTATNEKLFFGSGTQLSVL.

The rearrangement uses TRBV7-8 and TRBJ1-6; 7 bases align to TRBD1. This CDR3 region has 14 residues. Germline CDR1 is SGHVS and CDR2 is FQNEAQ. Trimming cost V 0 bases and J 9 bases; bases outside gene matches: 2. For the CDR3, the DNA is TGTGCCAGCAGCTTAGCAGGGGGCAGTTCACCCCTCCACTTT. Amino acid sequence: CASSLAGGSSPLHF.

The chain is built from TRBV7-9 and TRBJ2-3; TRBD2 agrees at 13 bases. Germline V lookup: CDR1 SEHNR, CDR2 FQNEAQ (reference sequence). The CDR3 sequence is 14 residues long. J lost 8 bases, V lost 5 bases, and 4 bases had no gene match. CDR3 nucleotide sequence: TGTGCCAGCAGCCCAAGGACTAGCGGGGGTACGCAGTATTTT. It encodes CASSPRTSGGTQYF.

This chain connects TRBV29-1 to TRBJ2-5, with D perhaps matching TRBD2 (6 bases). Germline loops: CDR1 SQVTM, CDR2 ANQGSEA. V gave up 8 bases and J gave up 4 bases, with 17 bases separating them. The CDR3 sequence is 13 residues long. CDR3 in amino acids: CSPSGPGGETQYF. CDR3 DNA sequence: TGCAGCCCCAGTGGCCCCGGGGGAGAGACCCAGTACTTC.

This chain links TRBV5-1 with TRBJ2-1, with 9 nucleotides matching TRBD2. V was pared by 1 base and J by 10 bases, with 9 bases of the junction left unmatched. The germline V gene encodes CDR1 SGHRS and CDR2 YFSETQ. The CDR3 extends over 15 amino acids. CDR3 in amino acids: CASSLPSGAASEQFF. CDR3 DNA sequence: TGCGCCAGCAGCTTGCCTAGCGGGGCAGCGTCAGAGCAGTTCTTC.

The chain carries TRBV5-1 and TRBJ2-1; a possible D gene is TRBD2 (6 bases). This CDR3 spans 15 amino acids. Germline CDR1 and CDR2: SGHRS and YFSETQ. V shed 0 bases and J shed 2 bases, with 9 bases lying between them. The CDR3 reads CASSLAASAYNEQFF. In nucleotides, the CDR3 is TGCGCCAGCAGCTTGGCGGCTAGCGCCTACAATGAGCAGTTCTTC.

This chain links TRBV11-1 with TRBJ2-2; TRBD2 might be the D (5 bases). Germline loops: CDR1 SGHAT, CDR2 FQDESV (reference sequence). Deletions cut 1 base from V and 3 bases from J, with 9 bases between. This CDR3 region has 15 residues. The CDR3 region is CASSLVTGYTGELFF. The CDR3 DNA reads as TGTGCCAGCAGCTTAGTTACGGGGTACACCGGGGAGCTGTTTTTT. Based on the CDR3 plus reference TRBV11-1 and TRBJ2-2, the full variable domain is EAEVAQSPRYKITEKSQAVAFWCDPISGHATLYWYRQILGQGPELLVQFQDESVVDDSQLPKDRFSAERLKGVDSTLKIQPAELGDSAMYLCASSLVTGYTGELFFGEGSRLTVL.

This clone was counted between two and nine times. The identical CDR3 is also encoded by other nucleotide sequences in the sample. The genes are TRBV13 and TRBJ2-5; 11 nucleotides agree with TRBD2. Unmatched junction bases numbered 3, after V lost 5 bases and J lost 4 bases. CDR1 is PRHDT and CDR2 is FYEKMQ in the germline V gene (reference sequence). This CDR3 spans 14 amino acids. CDR3 residues: CASSVLAGGETQYF. The CDR3 nucleotides read TGTGCCAGCAGCGTTCTAGCGGGGGGAGAGACCCAGTACTTC.

The V and J genes are TRBV9 and TRBJ2-2; D perhaps matches TRBD2 (5 bases). Germline CDR1 and CDR2: SGDLS and YYNGEE. V was clipped by 1 base and J by 5 bases, with 12 bases between them. The CDR3 loop spans 15 amino acids. The CDR3 loop is CASSVKVAQTGELFF. The CDR3 DNA follows: TGTGCCAGCAGCGTAAAAGTAGCGCAGACCGGGGAGCTGTTTTTT.

The chain combines TRBV5-6 with TRBJ2-7; 10 positions match TRBD1. The germline CDR1 and CDR2 sequences are SGHDT and YYEEEE. This CDR3 has 16 amino acids. The ends lost 0 bases at V and 4 bases at J; junction bases unmatched: 7. The CDR3: CASSLGGLGQGYEQYF. CDR3 in DNA: TGTGCCAGCAGCTTGGGAGGCCTGGGACAGGGGTACGAGCAGTACTTC.

The rearrangement links TRBV5-1 to TRBJ2-5, with TRBD1 identical over 9 bases. Looked up from germline, CDR1 is SGHRS and CDR2 is YFSETQ. With V trimmed by 6 bases and J by 3 bases, 9 bases remained unmatched. The CDR3 totals 15 residues. The CDR3 nucleotides read TGCGCCAGCACCGGGACAGGGTTTTTAAAAGAGACCCAGTACTTC. This sequence encodes CASTGTGFLKETQYF. The complete variable domain, with remaining parts taken from reference TRBV5-1 and TRBJ2-5, reads KAGVTQTPRYLIKTRGQQVTLSCSPISGHRSVSWYQQTPGQGLQFLFEYFSETQRNKGNFPGRFSGRQFSNSRSEMNVSTLELGDSALYLCASTGTGFLKETQYFGPGTRLLVL.

The rearrangement links TRBV18 to TRBJ1-1; D perhaps matches TRBD1 (5 bases). Germline CDR1 is KGHSH and CDR2 is LQKENI. This CDR3 has 17 amino acids. V was shortened by 1 base and J by 5 bases, with 20 bases between the two germline ends. This chain's CDR3 is CASSPLGQGGLRTEAFF. The CDR3 DNA reads as TGTGCCAGCTCACCACTCGGGCAGGGAGGATTGAGGACTGAAGCTTTCTTT.

This chain links TRBV5-6 with TRBJ2-2; TRBD1 matches 7 bases. V dropped 4 bases and J dropped 0; count of bases not matched to a gene: 9. CDR3 length: 17 amino acids. Germline CDR1 is SGHDT and CDR2 is YYEEEE. The CDR3 region is CASSPGGTRPNTGELFF. The DNA for the CDR3 is TGTGCCAGCAGCCCAGGGGGTACGAGACCGAACACCGGGGAGCTGTTTTTT.

Written as DNA, the CDR3 is TGTGCCAGCAGCGAGCGGGACAGGGATTCCGAGCAGTACTTC. Translating it yields CASSERDRDSEQYF. This chain links TRBV2 with TRBJ2-7, with 9 bases aligning to TRBD1. Germline V lookup: CDR1 SNHLY, CDR2 FYNNEI. Trimming took 6 bases from V and 6 from J; bases not matched to a gene: 9. The CDR3 totals 14 residues.

The chain uses TRBV7-3 and TRBJ2-7, with TRBD1 matching over 7 bases. The J segment lost 2 bases and the V segment lost 5 bases, leaving 3 bases of the junction unmatched. The CDR3 length is 13 residues. CDR1 and CDR2 (germline): SGHTA, FQGTGA. The CDR3 region is CASSRTGAYEQYF. The CDR3 DNA sequence: TGTGCCAGCAGCCGGACAGGAGCCTACGAGCAGTACTTC.

The chain combines TRBV2 with TRBJ2-1, with 7 bases identical to TRBD1. CDR3 size: 15 residues. Germline V gene lookup returns CDR1 SNHLY and CDR2 FYNNEI. After removal of 6 bases from V and 0 bases from J, the junction contained 5 bases not matched to a gene. CDR3: CASSQGDSSYNEQFF. The CDR3 DNA reads as TGTGCCAGCAGCCAGGGGGATAGCTCCTACAATGAGCAGTTCTTC.

In this sample, this clone turned up once. This rearrangement joins TRBV7-8 to TRBJ2-5; TRBD2 matches at 14 bases. The CDR3 sequence is 16 residues long. V was pared by 5 bases and J by 2 bases, with 4 bases of the junction left unmatched. In germline, CDR1 is SGHVS, CDR2 FQNEAQ. CDR3 DNA: TGTGCCAGCAGCCTATGGACTAGCGGGGGGCAAGAGACCCAGTACTTC. Its translation is CASSLWTSGGQETQYF.

This chain connects TRBV5-1 to TRBJ2-2; 7 positions agree with TRBD1. CDR1 and CDR2 (germline): SGHRS, YFSETQ. V trimming: 5 bases; J trimming: 1 base; junction bases outside the gene matches: 8. The CDR3 extends over 16 amino acids. Here the CDR3 DNA reads TGCGCCAGCAGGGTAATTAGACAGGGGAACACCGGGGAGCTGTTTTTT. Its translation: CASRVIRQGNTGELFF.

This clone appeared once. The J gene is TRBJ2-3, the V gene TRBV9; 7 nucleotides match TRBD2. CDR3 length equals 16 residues. Germline assignment: CDR1 SGDLS and CDR2 YYNGEE. With 7 bases clipped from V and 0 bases from J, the junction kept 11 bases outside the gene matches. The CDR3 reads CASGRAAGASTDTQYF. CDR3 DNA: TGTGCCAGCGGCCGGGCGGCGGGAGCTAGCACAGATACGCAGTATTTT.

Turning to this clone: The junction does not match germline at one end; this may be a read error. The V gene is TRBV2, the J gene TRBJ1-3, with TRBD1 matching 7 bases. CDR3 length: 15 amino acids. The V gene's germline CDR1 is SNHLY and CDR2 FYNNEI. In DNA, the CDR3 is TGTGCCAGCAATAGGGACAGCATCTCTGGAAACGCCATATATTTT. Amino acid sequence: CASNRDSISGNAIYF.

The gene calls are TRBV19 and TRBJ2-5, with D perhaps matching TRBD1 (6 bases). CDR1 and CDR2 from the germline V gene are LNHDA and SQIVND (reference sequence). This CDR3 has 14 residues. The ends were cut back, 5 bases at V and 6 bases at J, with 16 bases in the middle. This CDR3 reads CASSPSLGAQTQYF. The DNA for the CDR3 is TGTGCCAGTAGTCCTTCCCTGGGGGCCCAGACCCAGTACTTC.

This clone was seen more than once but under ten times. V is TRBV19 and J is TRBJ2-7; weak D call: TRBD1 (7 bases). The CDR3 loop spans 14 amino acids. Per germline, CDR1 LNHDA and CDR2 SQIVND (reference sequence). The V gene lost 5 bases and the J gene lost 6 bases, with 17 bases spanning the gap. The CDR3 DNA sequence: TGTGCCAGTAGTCACGACAGGGCGGGGAGCGAGCAGTACTTC. It is translated as CASSHDRAGSEQYF.

This chain joins TRBV9 and TRBJ2-2, with 9 nucleotides matching TRBD2. The trim removed 3 bases at V and 6 bases at J, leaving 9 bases unmatched. CDR1 is SGDLS and CDR2 is YYNGEE in the germline V gene. This CDR3 has 16 residues. As DNA, the CDR3 is TGTGCCAGCAGCGAAAGAAGCCTAGCGGGGTCCGGGGAGCTGTTTTTT. It translates to CASSERSLAGSGELFF.